One T cell receptor (beta chain) is described in this entry. Unique molecular identifiers tagged the TCRbeta library. TCRdb fed the PCR reads into MiXCR, producing one record per CDR3 protein. The table has some 500,000 distinct CDR3 sequences, 15% to 20% seen once. The data originate from a study of T-cell reconstitution after alpha-beta-depleted transplantation in children. The clonotype comes from a human donor who donated a stem cell graft to a child with acute lymphoblastic leukemia. Here the sequenced sample was PBMCs from the stem cell graft donor, taken from the stem cell graft.

The CDR3 DNA sequence: TGCGCCAGCAGCGGTGTTCTAGCGGGGGCCTACGAGCAGTACTTC. Translating gives CASSGVLAGAYEQYF. The rearrangement links TRBV5-1 to TRBJ2-7; 10 bases are a match to TRBD2. CDR3 size: 15 residues. Trimming removed 4 bases from V and 2 bases from J; junction bases left unmatched: 6. Germline V lookup: CDR1 SGHRS, CDR2 YFSETQ. The full variable domain, with the rest looked up from reference TRBV5-1 and TRBJ2-7, is KAGVTQTPRYLIKTRGQQVTLSCSPISGHRSVSWYQQTPGQGLQFLFEYFSETQRNKGNFPGRFSGRQFSNSRSEMNVSTLELGDSALYLCASSGVLAGAYEQYFGPGTRLTVT.